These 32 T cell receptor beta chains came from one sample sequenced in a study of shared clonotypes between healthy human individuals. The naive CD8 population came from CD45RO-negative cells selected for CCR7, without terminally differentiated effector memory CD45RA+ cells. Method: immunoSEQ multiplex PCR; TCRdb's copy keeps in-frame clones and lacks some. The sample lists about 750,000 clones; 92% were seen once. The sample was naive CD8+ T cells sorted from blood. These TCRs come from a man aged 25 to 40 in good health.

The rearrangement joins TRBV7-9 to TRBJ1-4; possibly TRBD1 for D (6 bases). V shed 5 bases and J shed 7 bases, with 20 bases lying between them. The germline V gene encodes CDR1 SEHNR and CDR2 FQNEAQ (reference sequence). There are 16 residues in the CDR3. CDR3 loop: CASSPVGGAGVEKLFF. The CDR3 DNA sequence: TGTGCCAGCAGCCCTGTGGGGGGGGCCGGTGTTGAAAAACTGTTTTTT.

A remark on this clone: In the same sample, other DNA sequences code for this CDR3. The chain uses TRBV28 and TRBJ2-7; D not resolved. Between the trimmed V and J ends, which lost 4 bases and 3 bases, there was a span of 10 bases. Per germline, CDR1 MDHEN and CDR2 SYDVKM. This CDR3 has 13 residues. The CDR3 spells CASSSGTSYEQYF. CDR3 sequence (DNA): TGTGCCAGCAGTTCGGGCACCAGCTACGAGCAGTACTTC.

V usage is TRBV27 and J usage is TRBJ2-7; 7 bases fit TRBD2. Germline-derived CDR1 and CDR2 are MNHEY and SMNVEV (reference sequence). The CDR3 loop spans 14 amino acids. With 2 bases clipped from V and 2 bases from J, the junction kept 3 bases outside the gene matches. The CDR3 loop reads CASSLKGGTYEQYF. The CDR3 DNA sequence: TGTGCCAGCAGTTTAAAGGGAGGGACCTACGAGCAGTACTTC.

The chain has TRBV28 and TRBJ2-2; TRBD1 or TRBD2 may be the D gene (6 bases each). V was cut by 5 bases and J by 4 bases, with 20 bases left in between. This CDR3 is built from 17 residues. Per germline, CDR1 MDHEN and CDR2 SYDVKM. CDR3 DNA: TGTGCCAGCAGTCCGGATCCTCCGGGGGCGGGCACCGGGGAGCTGTTTTTT. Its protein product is CASSPDPPGAGTGELFF.

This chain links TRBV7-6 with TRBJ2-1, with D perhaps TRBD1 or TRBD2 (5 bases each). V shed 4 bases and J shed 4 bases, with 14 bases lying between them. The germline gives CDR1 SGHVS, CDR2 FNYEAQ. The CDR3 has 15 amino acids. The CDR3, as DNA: TGTGCCAGCAGCTCTGAGACCGGGGCTTACAATGAGCAGTTCTTC. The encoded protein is CASSSETGAYNEQFF. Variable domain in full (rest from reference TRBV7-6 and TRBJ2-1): GAGVSQSPRYKVTKRGQDVALRCDPISGHVSLYWYRQALGQGPEFLTYFNYEAQQDKSGLPNDRFSAERPEGSISTLTIQRTEQRDSAMYRCASSSETGAYNEQFFGPGTRLTVL.

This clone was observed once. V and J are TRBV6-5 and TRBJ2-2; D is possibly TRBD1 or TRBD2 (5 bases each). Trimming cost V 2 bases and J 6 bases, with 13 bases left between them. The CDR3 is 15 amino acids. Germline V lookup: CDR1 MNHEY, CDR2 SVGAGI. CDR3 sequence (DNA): TGTGCCAGCAGTTACGGAAGCGAGGGGTCCGGGGAGCTGTTTTTT. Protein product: CASSYGSEGSGELFF.

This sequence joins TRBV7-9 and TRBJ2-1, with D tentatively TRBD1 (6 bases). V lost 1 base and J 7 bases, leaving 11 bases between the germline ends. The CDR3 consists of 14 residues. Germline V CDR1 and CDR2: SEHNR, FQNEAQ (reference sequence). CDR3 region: CASSLDDRRNEQFF. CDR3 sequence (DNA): TGTGCCAGCAGCTTAGATGACAGGAGGAATGAGCAGTTCTTC.

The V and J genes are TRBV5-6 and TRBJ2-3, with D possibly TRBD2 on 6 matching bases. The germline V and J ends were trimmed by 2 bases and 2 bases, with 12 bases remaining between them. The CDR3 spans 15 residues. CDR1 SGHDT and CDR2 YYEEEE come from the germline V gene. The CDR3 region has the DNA TGTGCCAGCAGCTTTGGGACTGCGATCACAGATACGCAGTATTTT. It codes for CASSFGTAITDTQYF.

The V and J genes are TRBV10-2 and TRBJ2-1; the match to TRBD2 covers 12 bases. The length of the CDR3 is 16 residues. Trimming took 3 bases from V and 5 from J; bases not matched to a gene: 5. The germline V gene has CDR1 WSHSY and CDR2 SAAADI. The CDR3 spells CASSDSGLAGNNEQFF. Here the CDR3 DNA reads TGCGCCAGCAGTGATTCAGGACTAGCGGGGAACAATGAGCAGTTCTTC.

CDR3 sequence (DNA): TGTGCCAGCAGCCAAGGGATGAGCGGGACCTCTAACTACGAGCAGTACTTC. Protein: CASSQGMSGTSNYEQYF. This chain links TRBV14 with TRBJ2-7; 7 bases map to TRBD2. After removal of 1 base from V and 3 bases from J, the junction contained 12 bases not matched to a gene. There are 17 residues in the CDR3. Germline CDR1 SGHDN, CDR2 FVKESK.

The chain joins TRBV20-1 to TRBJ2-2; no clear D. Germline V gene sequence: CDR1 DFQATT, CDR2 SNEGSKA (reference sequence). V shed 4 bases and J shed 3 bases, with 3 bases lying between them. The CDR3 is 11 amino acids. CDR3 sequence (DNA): TGCAGTGCTACCGACACCGGGGAGCTGTTTTTT. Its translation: CSATDTGELFF.

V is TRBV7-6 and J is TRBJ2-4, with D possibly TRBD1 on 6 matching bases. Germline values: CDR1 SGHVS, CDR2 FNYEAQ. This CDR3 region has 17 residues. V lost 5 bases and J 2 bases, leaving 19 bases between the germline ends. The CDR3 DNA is TGTGCCAGCAGCCCCAACGCAGGGGAAGGGTCCAAAAACATTCAGTACTTC. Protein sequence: CASSPNAGEGSKNIQYF.

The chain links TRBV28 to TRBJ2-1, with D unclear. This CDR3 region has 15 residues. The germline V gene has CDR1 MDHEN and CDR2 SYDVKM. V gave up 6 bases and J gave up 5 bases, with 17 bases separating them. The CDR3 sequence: CASRNTNWGNNEQFF. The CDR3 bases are TGTGCCAGCAGAAACACTAACTGGGGAAACAATGAGCAGTTCTTC.

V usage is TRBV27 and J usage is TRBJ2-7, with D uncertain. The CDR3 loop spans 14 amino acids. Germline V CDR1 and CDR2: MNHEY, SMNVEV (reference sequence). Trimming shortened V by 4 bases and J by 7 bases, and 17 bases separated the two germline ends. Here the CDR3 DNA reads TGTGCCAGCAGTTCGCAGGTCTCCGGAAGGGAGCAGTACTTC. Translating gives CASSSQVSGREQYF.

In DNA form, the CDR3 reads TGTGCCAGCAGTTTGTGGTTAAGGGACAGAGGTGGCTACACCTTC. It is translated as CASSLWLRDRGGYTF. The rearrangement links TRBV28 to TRBJ1-2, with 7 nucleotides matching TRBD1. J gave up 7 bases and V 3 bases, and 11 bases lay outside the gene matches. The CDR3 length is 15 residues. The germline V gene has CDR1 MDHEN and CDR2 SYDVKM.

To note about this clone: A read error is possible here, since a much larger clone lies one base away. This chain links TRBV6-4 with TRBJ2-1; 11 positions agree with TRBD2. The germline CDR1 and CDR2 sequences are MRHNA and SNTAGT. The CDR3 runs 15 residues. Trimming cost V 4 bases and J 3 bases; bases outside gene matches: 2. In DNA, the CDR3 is TGTGCCAGCAGTGTCACTAGCGGGAGCTACAATGAGCAGTTCTTC. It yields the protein CASSVTSGSYNEQFF.

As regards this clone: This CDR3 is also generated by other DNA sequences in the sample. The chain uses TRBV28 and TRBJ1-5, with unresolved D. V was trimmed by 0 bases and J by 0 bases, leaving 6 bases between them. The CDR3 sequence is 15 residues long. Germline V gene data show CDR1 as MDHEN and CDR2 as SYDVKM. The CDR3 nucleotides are TGTGCCAGCAGTTTATGGGGAGATAGCAATCAGCCCCAGCATTTT. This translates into CASSLWGDSNQPQHF.

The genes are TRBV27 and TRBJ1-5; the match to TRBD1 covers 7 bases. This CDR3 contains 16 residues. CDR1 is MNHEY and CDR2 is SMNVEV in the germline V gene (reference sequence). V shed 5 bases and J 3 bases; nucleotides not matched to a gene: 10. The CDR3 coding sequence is TGTGCCAGCAGTATGACAGGGATCCGATACAATCAGCCCCAGCATTTT. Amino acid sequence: CASSMTGIRYNQPQHF.

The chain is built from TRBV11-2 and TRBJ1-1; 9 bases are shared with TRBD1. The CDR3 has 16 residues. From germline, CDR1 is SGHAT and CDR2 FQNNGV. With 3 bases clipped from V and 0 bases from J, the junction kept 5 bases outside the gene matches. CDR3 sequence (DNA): TGTGCCAGCAGCTTCCGACAGGGGGAGATGAACACTGAAGCTTTCTTT. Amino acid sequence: CASSFRQGEMNTEAFF.

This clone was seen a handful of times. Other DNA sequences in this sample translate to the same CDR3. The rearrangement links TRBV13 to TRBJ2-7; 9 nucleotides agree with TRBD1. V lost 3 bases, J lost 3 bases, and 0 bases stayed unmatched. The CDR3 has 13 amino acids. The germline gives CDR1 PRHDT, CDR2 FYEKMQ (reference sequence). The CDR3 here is CASSLGQGYEQYF. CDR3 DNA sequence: TGTGCCAGCAGCTTGGGACAGGGCTACGAGCAGTACTTC.

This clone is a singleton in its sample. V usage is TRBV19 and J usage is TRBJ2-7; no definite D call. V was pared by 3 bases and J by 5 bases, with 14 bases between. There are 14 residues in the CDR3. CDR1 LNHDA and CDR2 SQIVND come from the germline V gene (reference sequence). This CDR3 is CASSILHLWHEQYF. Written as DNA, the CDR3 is TGTGCCAGTAGTATTCTTCACTTATGGCACGAGCAGTACTTC. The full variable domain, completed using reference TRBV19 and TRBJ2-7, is DGGITQSPKYLFRKEGQNVTLSCEQNLNHDAMYWYRQDPGQGLRLIYYSQIVNDFQKGDIAEGYSVSREKKESFPLTVTSAQKNPTAFYLCASSILHLWHEQYFGPGTRLTVT.

CDR3 amino acids: CAWSTGGSGTDTQYF. CDR3 DNA: TGTGCCTGGAGTACCGGCGGGAGTGGCACAGATACGCAGTATTTT. V usage is TRBV30 and J usage is TRBJ2-3; the match to TRBD2 covers 7 bases. This CDR3 has 15 residues. From germline, CDR1 is GTSNPN and CDR2 SVGIG (reference sequence). V lost 2 bases to trimming and J lost 1 base; unmatched junction nucleotides: 6.

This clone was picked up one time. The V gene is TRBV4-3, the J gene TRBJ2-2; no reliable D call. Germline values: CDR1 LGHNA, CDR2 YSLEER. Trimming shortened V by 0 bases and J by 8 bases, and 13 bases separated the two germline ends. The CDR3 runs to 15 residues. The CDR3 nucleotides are TGCGCCAGCAGCCAAGATGGTAATGGCGTGGGGGAGCTGTTTTTT. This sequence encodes CASSQDGNGVGELFF.

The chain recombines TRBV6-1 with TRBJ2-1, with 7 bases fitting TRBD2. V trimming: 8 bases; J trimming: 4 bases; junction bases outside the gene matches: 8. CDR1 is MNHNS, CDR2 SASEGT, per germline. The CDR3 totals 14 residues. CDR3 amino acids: CASFLADWYNEQFF. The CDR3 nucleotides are TGTGCCAGCTTCCTAGCGGACTGGTACAATGAGCAGTTCTTC.

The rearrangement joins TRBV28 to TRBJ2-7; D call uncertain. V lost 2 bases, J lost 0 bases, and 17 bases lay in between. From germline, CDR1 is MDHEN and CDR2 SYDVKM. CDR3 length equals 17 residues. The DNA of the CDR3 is TGTGCCAGCAGTTTAGGGTGGTCACAGAACGGCTCCTACGAGCAGTACTTC. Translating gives CASSLGWSQNGSYEQYF. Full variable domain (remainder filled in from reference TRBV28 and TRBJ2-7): DVKVTQSSRYLVKRTGEKVFLECVQDMDHENMFWYRQDPGLGLRLIYFSYDVKMKEKGDIPEGYSVSREKKERFSLILESASTNQTSMYLCASSLGWSQNGSYEQYFGPGTRLTVT.

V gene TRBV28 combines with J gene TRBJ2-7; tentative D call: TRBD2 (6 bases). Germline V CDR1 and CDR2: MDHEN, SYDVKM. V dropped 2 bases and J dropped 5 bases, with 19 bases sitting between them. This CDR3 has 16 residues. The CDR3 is CASSLRGRDLLDEQYF. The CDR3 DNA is TGTGCCAGCAGTTTACGAGGCCGGGACTTACTCGACGAGCAGTACTTC.

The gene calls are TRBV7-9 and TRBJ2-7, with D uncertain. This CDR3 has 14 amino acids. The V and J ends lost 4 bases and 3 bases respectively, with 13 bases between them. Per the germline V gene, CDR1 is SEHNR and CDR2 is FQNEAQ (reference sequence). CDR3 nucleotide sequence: TGTGCCAGCAGCTCCCAGCCGACCCTCTACGAGCAGTACTTC. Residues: CASSSQPTLYEQYF.

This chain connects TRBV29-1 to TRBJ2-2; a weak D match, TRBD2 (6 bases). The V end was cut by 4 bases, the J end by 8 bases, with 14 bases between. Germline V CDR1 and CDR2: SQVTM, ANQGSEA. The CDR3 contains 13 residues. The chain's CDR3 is CSVVDGGMGELFF. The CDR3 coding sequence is TGCAGCGTTGTAGACGGGGGAATGGGGGAGCTGTTTTTT.

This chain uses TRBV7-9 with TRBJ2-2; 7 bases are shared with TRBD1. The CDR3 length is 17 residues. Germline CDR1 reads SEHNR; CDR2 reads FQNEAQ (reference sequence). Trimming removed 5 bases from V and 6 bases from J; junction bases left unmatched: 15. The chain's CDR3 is CASSPRDRDIMAGELFF. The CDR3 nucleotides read TGTGCCAGCAGCCCCCGCGACAGGGACATTATGGCCGGGGAGCTGTTTTTT.

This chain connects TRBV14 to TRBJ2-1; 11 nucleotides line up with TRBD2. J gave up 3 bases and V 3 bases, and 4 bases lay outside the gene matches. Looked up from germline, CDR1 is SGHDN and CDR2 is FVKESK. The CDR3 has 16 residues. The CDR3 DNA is TGTGCCAGCAGCCAGATGACTAGCGGGAACTACAATGAGCAGTTCTTC. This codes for CASSQMTSGNYNEQFF.

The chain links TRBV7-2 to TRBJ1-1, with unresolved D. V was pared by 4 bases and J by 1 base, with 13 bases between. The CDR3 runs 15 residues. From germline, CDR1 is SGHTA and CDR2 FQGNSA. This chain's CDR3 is CASSSDYPGNTEAFF. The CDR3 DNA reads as TGTGCCAGCAGCTCGGACTACCCGGGGAACACTGAAGCTTTCTTT.

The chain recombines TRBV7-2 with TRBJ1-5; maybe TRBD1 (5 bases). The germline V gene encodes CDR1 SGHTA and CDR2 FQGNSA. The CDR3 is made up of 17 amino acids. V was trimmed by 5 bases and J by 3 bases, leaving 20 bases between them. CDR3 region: CASSLFGTPRTNQPQHF. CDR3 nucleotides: TGTGCCAGCAGCCTATTTGGGACGCCTAGAACCAATCAGCCCCAGCATTTT.